Presented here are 16 T cell receptor beta chains from one specimen sequenced in a study of blood T cell repertoires in COVID-19. Here immunoSEQ multiplex PCR was the method, and the copy in TCRdb shows in-frame clones only, minus some. This sample has about 330,000 clones, with about 82% found just once. Source material: peripheral blood. These TCRs come from a human donor in a cohort sampled during active COVID-19.

J is TRBJ2-3 and V is TRBV2; 11 nucleotides agree with TRBD2. V gave up 8 bases and J gave up 5 bases; unmatched junction bases: 9. The V gene's germline CDR1 is SNHLY and CDR2 FYNNEI. The CDR3 length is 15 residues. The CDR3 spells CASPASGGRGDTQYF. CDR3 coding DNA: TGTGCCAGCCCGGCTAGCGGGGGGCGGGGAGATACGCAGTATTTT.

The V gene is TRBV30, the J gene TRBJ2-7, with D maybe TRBD1 (5 bases). Germline CDR1 is GTSNPN and CDR2 is SVGIG (reference sequence). The CDR3 extends over 13 amino acids. With 1 base removed from V and 7 bases from J, the gap between germline ends came to 14 bases. CDR3 nucleotides: TGTGCCTGGAGTGGGGGCCTTCGGATAGAGCAGTACTTC. Protein sequence: CAWSGGLRIEQYF. Supplemented by reference TRBV30 and TRBJ2-7, the full variable domain reads SQTIHQWPATLVQPVGSPLSLECTVEGTSNPNLYWYRQAAGRGLQLLFYSVGIGQISSEVPQNLSASRPQDRQFILSSKKLLLSDSGFYLCAWSGGLRIEQYFGPGTRLTVT.

The chain has TRBV9 and TRBJ1-2; D gene uncertain. Trimming removed 4 bases from V and 0 bases from J, with 13 bases in between. This CDR3 region has 15 residues. Looked up from germline, CDR1 is SGDLS and CDR2 is YYNGEE. CDR3 nucleotide sequence: TGTGCCAGCAGCCTGACGCACGGAGCTAACTATGGCTACACCTTC. Residues: CASSLTHGANYGYTF.

The V gene is TRBV24-1, the J gene TRBJ1-2, with D possibly TRBD1 on 5 matching bases. V shed 2 bases and J shed 4 bases, with 13 bases lying between them. In germline, CDR1 is KGHDR, CDR2 SFDVKD. CDR3 length equals 15 residues. The chain's CDR3 is CATSDSARVIYGYTF. CDR3 nucleotides: TGTGCCACCAGTGATTCGGCCAGGGTAATCTATGGCTACACCTTC.

As DNA, the CDR3 is TGTGCCAGCAAAGAGTATAGCAATCAGCCCCAGCATTTT. It codes for CASKEYSNQPQHF. This chain links TRBV2 with TRBJ1-5; D is unclear. The CDR3 loop spans 13 amino acids. CDR1 is SNHLY and CDR2 is FYNNEI in the germline V gene. V lost 7 bases to trimming and J lost 0 bases, with 7 bases between them.

The chain has TRBV5-8 and TRBJ2-7; D unclear. V lost 2 bases and J lost 5, with 11 bases in between. This CDR3 comprises 13 residues. In germline, CDR1 is SGHTS, CDR2 YDEGEE. Here the CDR3 DNA reads TGTGCCAGCAGCTTTGCGGCGGCCGACGAGCAGTACTTC. Encoded protein: CASSFAAADEQYF.

Written as DNA, the CDR3 is TGTGCCAGCTCACCAGCAGAAGCGGGAGGGGGAGCTTATGGCTACACCTTC. This gives the protein CASSPAEAGGGAYGYTF. The chain couples TRBV18 to TRBJ1-2; tentatively, D is TRBD1 (6 bases). Trimming cost V 2 bases and J 5 bases, with 21 bases left between them. The CDR3 length is 17 residues. The germline gives CDR1 KGHSH, CDR2 LQKENI.

V gene TRBV3-1 (or the pseudogene TRBV3-2) combines with J gene TRBJ1-6; the match to TRBD1 covers 7 bases. This CDR3 comprises 14 residues. J gave up 8 bases and V 5 bases, and 6 bases lay outside the gene matches. Germline CDR1 LGHDT, CDR2 YNNKEL (reference sequence). The CDR3 protein is CASSSQGVDSPLHF. The CDR3 DNA is TGTGCCAGCAGCTCTCAGGGGGTTGATTCACCCCTCCACTTT.

V is TRBV9 and J is TRBJ1-5; D is possibly TRBD1 (6 bases). CDR1 SGDLS and CDR2 YYNGEE come from the germline V gene. With 2 bases removed from V and 2 bases from J, the gap between germline ends came to 14 bases. CDR3 length: 16 residues. This chain's CDR3 is CASSVRDKSRNQPQHF. CDR3 nucleotide sequence: TGTGCCAGCAGCGTCCGGGACAAAAGTCGCAATCAGCCCCAGCATTTT.

This clone was counted once. The chain links TRBV27 to TRBJ1-5; unclear D gene. Trimming removed 4 bases from V and 5 bases from J, with 15 bases in between. Germline lookup yields CDR1 MNHEY and CDR2 SMNVEV (reference sequence). The CDR3 loop spans 15 amino acids. The CDR3 region is CASSYPGRYYQPQHF. The CDR3 region has the DNA TGTGCCAGCAGTTATCCGGGTCGGTATTATCAGCCCCAGCATTTT.

This chain uses TRBV5-4 with TRBJ2-1; TRBD2 matches at 7 bases. With 2 bases clipped from V and 10 bases from J, the junction kept 12 bases outside the gene matches. The CDR3 has 15 amino acids. CDR1 and CDR2 from the germline V gene are SGHNT and YYREEE (reference sequence). The CDR3 spells CASSFRAGDMYEQFF. Here the CDR3 DNA reads TGTGCCAGCAGCTTCAGGGCGGGGGATATGTACGAGCAGTTCTTC.

The rearrangement links TRBV7-3 to TRBJ2-6; possible D gene TRBD1, 5 bases. Germline V lookup: CDR1 SGHTA, CDR2 FQGTGA. This CDR3 is 15 amino acids long. Trimming took off 3 bases at V and 2 bases at J, with 8 bases between the two ends. CDR3 nucleotide sequence: TGTGCCAGCAGCTTCGACAGACCTGGGGCCAACGTCCTGACTTTC. Translation: CASSFDRPGANVLTF.

The chain combines TRBV2 with TRBJ1-6; 7 positions agree with TRBD1. Germline-derived CDR1 and CDR2 are SNHLY and FYNNEI. The CDR3 spans 14 residues. The V segment lost 6 bases and the J segment 7 bases; nucleotides outside the gene matches: 6. The CDR3 region is CASSLTGMNSPLHF. DNA for the CDR3: TGTGCCAGCAGCCTGACAGGGATGAATTCACCCCTCCACTTT.

This clone was counted between two and nine times. The V call is TRBV5-8, the J call TRBJ2-1; D unclear. Germline lookup yields CDR1 SGHTS and CDR2 YDEGEE. Trimming took 0 bases from V and 10 from J, leaving 11 bases between them. This CDR3 is 13 amino acids long. The CDR3 sequence: CASSLVYRAEQFF. The CDR3 nucleotides read TGTGCCAGCAGCTTGGTCTACCGAGCCGAGCAGTTCTTC.

This clone has more than one count but fewer than ten. CDR3 DNA sequence: TGTGCCAGCAGTGAAGCGGGGCAGCTAAATCAGCCCCAGCATTTT. It codes for CASSEAGQLNQPQHF. The genes are TRBV6-1 and TRBJ1-5; possibly TRBD1 for D (5 bases). Germline-derived CDR1 and CDR2 are MNHNS and SASEGT. The CDR3 runs to 15 residues. V lost 0 bases and J lost 4, with 10 bases in between.

The chain recombines TRBV28 with TRBJ2-1, with unresolved D. V was trimmed by 3 bases and J by 9 bases, leaving 12 bases between them. CDR3 length: 13 amino acids. CDR1 is MDHEN, CDR2 SYDVKM, per germline. The CDR3: CASSLESAAEQFF. The CDR3 coding sequence is TGTGCCAGCAGTTTGGAGTCGGCAGCTGAGCAGTTCTTC. Drawing the rest from reference TRBV28 and TRBJ2-1, the complete variable domain is DVKVTQSSRYLVKRTGEKVFLECVQDMDHENMFWYRQDPGLGLRLIYFSYDVKMKEKGDIPEGYSVSREKKERFSLILESASTNQTSMYLCASSLESAAEQFFGPGTRLTVL.